This T cell receptor beta chain was sequenced for a study of blood T cell repertoires in COVID-19. This CDR3 is built from 15 residues. The method was immunoSEQ multiplex PCR; TCRdb's version includes in-frame clones alone and lacks a portion of them. Found here are hundreds of thousands of clones, around 84% of them singletons; the top ten hold around 1.4%. The receptor was isolated from a man between 65 and 79 years old with acute or convalescent COVID-19. Sequencing used peripheral blood. This chain joins TRBV21-1 and TRBJ1-6. TRBV21-1 is deemed a pseudogene. CDR3 sequence (DNA): TGTGCCAGCAGCATGGCGGGGTGGAATAATTCACCCCTCCACTTT. It codes for CASSMAGWNNSPLHF.